Listed below are T cell receptor beta chains from one sample, sequenced in a study of blood T cell repertoires in COVID-19. Here immunoSEQ multiplex PCR was the method, and the copy in TCRdb shows in-frame clones only, minus some. The profile shows some 62,000 clones, approximately 79% of them singletons. Sequencing used peripheral blood. The source of these receptors is a man between 60 and 70 years old with acute or convalescent COVID-19. The CDR3 runs from the conserved cysteine through the conserved F or W. A D gene is named only where the DNA matches it firmly. Not every row has a clone size; where given, it reads once, few, many or a size class.

v_call	d_call	clone_size	j_call	cdr3_nt	cdr3_aa
TRBV7-6	NA	NA	TRBJ2-7	TGTGCCAGCAGCTTAGGAAGGGGGTCCCGCACTAGCTCCTACGAGCAGTACTTC	CASSLGRGSRTSSYEQYF
TRBV5-6	NA	NA	TRBJ2-5	TGTGCCAGCAGCTTGTTGGACGGGAGTATCAGCGGAGAGACCCAGTACTTC	CASSLLDGSISGETQYF
TRBV3-1/TRBV3-2	TRBD1	few	TRBJ1-2	TGTGCCAGCAGCTCAAACAGGGGGCGAGGCTACACCTTC	CASSSNRGRGYTF
TRBV18	NA	once	TRBJ1-4	TGTGCCAGCTCACCACGGCAGACTAATGAAAAACTGTTTTTT	CASSPRQTNEKLFF
TRBV7-8	NA	NA	TRBJ2-1	TGTGCCAGCAGCTTTGGCGTAGGGAGGCTCGGTGAGCAGTTCTTC	CASSFGVGRLGEQFF
TRBV9	NA	NA	TRBJ2-2	TGTGCCAGCAGCGTAATGTCTGGAGGGACCTTCAACACCGGGGAGCTGTTTTTT	CASSVMSGGTFNTGELFF
TRBV5-4	TRBD2	NA	TRBJ2-1	TGTGCCAGCAGCCCGGGGGTAGCGGGCCACAATGAGCAGTTCTTC	CASSPGVAGHNEQFF
TRBV7-9	NA	NA	TRBJ2-5	TGTGCCAGCAGCTTAGACAGGCGGATCCAAGAGACCCAGTACTTC	CASSLDRRIQETQYF
TRBV9	NA	NA	TRBJ1-5	TGTGCCAGCAGCGCAAGAGCAGCGGGGTTGAGAGGTCAGCCCCAGCATTTT	CASSARAAGLRGQPQHF
TRBV27	NA	NA	TRBJ2-3	TGTGCCAGCAGTTCCCTTAGTATAAGATTCTCAGATACGCAGTATTTT	CASSSLSIRFSDTQYF
TRBV6-4	TRBD2	NA	TRBJ2-5	TGTGCCAGCAGGACTCTCGGCTTAGCGGGAGGGCCAGGAGAGACCCAGTACTTC	CASRTLGLAGGPGETQYF
TRBV5-5	TRBD1	NA	TRBJ1-1	TGTGCCAGCAGCTTGGCGGACAGGGGGAACACTGAAGCTTTCTTT	CASSLADRGNTEAFF
TRBV7-9	NA	once	TRBJ1-1	TGTGCCAGCAGCTTACGTCAGGGATCGGGCACTGAAGCTTTCTTT	CASSLRQGSGTEAFF
TRBV18	TRBD1	NA	TRBJ1-1	TGTGCCAGCTCACCACTTGGACAGGGGTTCACTGAAGCTTTCTTT	CASSPLGQGFTEAFF
TRBV6-6	NA	NA	TRBJ2-7	TGTGCCAGCAGTTACCGACAGGATTACGAGCAGTACTTC	CASSYRQDYEQYF
TRBV19	TRBD2	NA	TRBJ2-7	TGTGCCAGTAGTATAGGGACTAGCGGCTACGAGCAGTACTTC	CASSIGTSGYEQYF
TRBV5-1	TRBD2	NA	TRBJ2-1	TGCGCCAGCAGCGACATAGCGGGAGGGTTTAATGAGCAGTTCTTC	CASSDIAGGFNEQFF
TRBV10-3	TRBD1	NA	TRBJ1-1	TGTGCCATCAGTGAGGGGACAGGGATGAACACTGAAGCTTTCTTT	CAISEGTGMNTEAFF